Listed below are T cell receptor beta chains from one sample, sequenced in a study of T cell responses to AZD1222 COVID-19 vaccine. Clones were sequenced by immunoSEQ multiplex PCR, and TCRdb holds only the in-frame ones, with some missing. The table includes 120,000 or so clones, around 88% detected once. The sample here was peripheral blood, taken 28 days after the second AZD1222 dose. Receptors were obtained from an adult who received the AZD1222 COVID-19 vaccine. CDR3s include the opening cysteine and the closing phenylalanine or tryptophan. A D gene is named only where the DNA matches it firmly. Only some rows state a clone size, as once, few, many or a class for expanded clones.

>TRBJ1-3|-|TRBV18|few
CASSPLSTGTISGNTIYF
TGTGCCAGCTCACCTCTTAGTACAGGGACAATCTCTGGAAACACCATATATTTT
>TRBJ2-7|-|TRBV6-5|-
CASKGTHPYEQYF
TGTGCCAGCAAAGGGACTCACCCCTACGAGCAGTACTTC
>TRBJ2-6|TRBD1|TRBV5-1|-
CASSSKTGLRANVLTF
TGCGCCAGCAGCTCTAAGACAGGGCTGCGGGCCAACGTCCTGACTTTC
>TRBJ2-3|-|TRBV28|-
CASDAGGLTDTQYF
TGTGCCAGTGACGCCGGGGGATTGACAGATACGCAGTATTTT
>TRBJ2-2|-|TRBV4-3|-
CASSQEAQAFLNTGELFF
TGCGCCAGCAGCCAAGAAGCACAGGCGTTTCTAAACACCGGGGAGCTGTTTTTT
>TRBJ1-3|TRBD1|TRBV28|-
CASSFQGAFGNTIYF
TGTGCCAGCAGTTTCCAGGGGGCGTTTGGAAACACCATATATTTT
>TRBJ2-3|-|TRBV4-3|-
CASSHDRDRAVVDTQYF
TGCGCCAGCAGCCATGACCGGGACCGAGCTGTGGTGGATACGCAGTATTTT
>TRBJ2-7|TRBD2|TRBV7-8|-
CASNNSPTSGSGYEQYF
TGTGCCAGCAACAATTCCCCGACTAGCGGGAGTGGGTACGAGCAGTACTTC
>TRBJ2-7|-|TRBV7-2|-
CASSLGKGGGLYEQYF
TGTGCCAGCAGCTTAGGGAAAGGCGGGGGCCTCTACGAGCAGTACTTC
>TRBJ1-4|TRBD1|TRBV7-9|-
CAGGTGFNEKLFF
TGTGCCGGGGGGACAGGCTTCAATGAAAAACTGTTTTTT